A selection of T cell receptor beta chains follows, all from one sample in a study of blood T cell repertoires in COVID-19. Data came from immunoSEQ multiplex PCR; TCRdb stores just in-frame clones and leaves some out. Here the sample spans fewer than 95,000 clones, about two thirds being singletons. Sequenced: peripheral blood. These receptors were taken from a woman of 80 years or more with acute or convalescent COVID-19. The CDR3 runs from the conserved cysteine through the conserved F or W. The order of the fields is J gene, D gene, CDR3 length, clone size, V gene, CDR3 protein, CDR3 DNA. D genes are given only for firm matches. Size values are once, few and many counts, or a class for expanded clones, and some rows have none.

TRBJ1-2	-	14	-	TRBV7-6	CASSPDTELYGYTF	TGTGCCAGCAGCCCGGACACAGAGCTCTATGGCTACACCTTC
TRBJ1-2	-	13	-	TRBV2	CASSVQIFYGYTF	TGTGCCAGCAGTGTACAAATCTTCTATGGCTACACCTTC
TRBJ2-3	TRBD2	18	many	TRBV4-2	CASSPGLAGGPNTDTQYF	TGTGCCAGCAGCCCGGGACTAGCGGGGGGGCCAAACACAGATACGCAGTATTTT
TRBJ2-3	-	15	-	TRBV28	CASRRGAGNTDTQYF	TGTGCCAGTCGACGCGGGGCCGGCAACACAGATACGCAGTATTTT
TRBJ1-1	-	14	-	TRBV6-5	CASSTSRGRTEAFF	TGTGCCAGCAGTACCAGTAGAGGTCGCACTGAAGCTTTCTTT
TRBJ2-1	TRBD2	16	few	TRBV4-2	CASSQGSGGAYNEQFF	TGTGCCAGCAGCCAAGGAAGCGGGGGCGCCTACAATGAGCAGTTCTTC
TRBJ1-3	-	16	once	TRBV5-1	CASSYSLEPSADTIYF	TGCGCCAGCAGCTATTCTCTTGAGCCCTCGGCGGACACCATATATTTT
TRBJ1-4	-	14	-	TRBV2	CASSEVHLEEKLFF	TGTGCCAGCAGTGAAGTACACCTCGAAGAAAAACTGTTTTTT
TRBJ1-5	-	12	-	TRBV7-9	CASSLPNGPQHF	TGTGCCAGCAGCTTACCTAACGGTCCCCAGCATTTT
TRBJ2-1	-	11	once	TRBV20-1	CGGLEGYEQFF	TGCGGGGGACTCGAGGGCTATGAGCAGTTCTTC
TRBJ2-7	-	12	-	TRBV7-6	CASSFYGGEQYF	TGTGCCAGCAGCTTTTACGGGGGCGAGCAGTACTTC
TRBJ2-7	-	12	-	TRBV7-2	CASSPREHEQYF	TGTGCCAGCAGCCCTCGGGAGCACGAGCAGTACTTC
TRBJ2-7	-	13	-	TRBV2	CASSVPLSYEQYF	TGTGCCAGCAGTGTACCGCTATCCTACGAGCAGTACTTC
TRBJ1-4	-	14	-	TRBV28	CASSPGGAGEKLFF	TGTGCCAGCAGCCCAGGAGGGGCGGGTGAAAAACTGTTTTTT
TRBJ1-1	-	14	-	TRBV18	CASSRAGLDTEAFF	TGTGCCAGCTCCCGGGCAGGGTTGGACACTGAAGCTTTCTTT